This entry concerns a single TCR beta chain. Its target is unknown. This entry comes from a study of PD-L1 blockade in urothelial cancer. Study-level background: Males with urothelial cancer arising in the bladder constituted about nine tenths of the roughly 30 patients. T cells were recovered from blood samples at a median of roughly 150,000. Study-level points and caveats: Stronger expansion of tumor-associated clones in blood at 3 weeks distinguished durable-benefit patients.

The CDR3 sequence is 16 residues long. Looked up from germline, CDR1 is SGDLS and CDR2 is YYNGEE. The trim removed 4 bases at V and 2 bases at J, leaving 6 bases unmatched. Using immunoSEQ multiplex PCR, the repertoire was profiled, and TCRdb retains in-frame clones only, with some absent. This table has about 39,000 clones, more than 75% appearing once. Time point here: peripheral blood 6 weeks after treatment start. Each individual provided 1 to 8 samples (taken pretreatment and on-treatment). This TCR was sampled from a man in his forties or fifties with urothelial cancer. The material was PBMCs, obtained around atezolizumab (anti-PD-L1) treatment. V and J are TRBV9 and TRBJ2-1; TRBD2 matches at 10 bases. Written as DNA, the CDR3 is TGTGCCAGCAGCCTCCAAGCGGGAGGGACCTACAATGAGCAGTTCTTC. This codes for CASSLQAGGTYNEQFF. Full variable domain (remainder filled in from reference TRBV9 and TRBJ2-1): DSGVTQTPKHLITATGQRVTLRCSPRSGDLSVYWYQQSLDQGLQFLIQYYNGEERAKGNILERFSAQQFPDLHSELNLSSLELGDSALYFCASSLQAGGTYNEQFFGPGTRLTVL.